This T cell receptor beta chain was recovered during a study of T cell repertoires in cytomegalovirus infection (dated by TCRdb to about 2019). A note on the overall study: Peptide stimulations targeted recently identified HLA-C-restricted CMV epitopes, whose presentation resists viral immunomodulation, together with well-studied HLA-B-restricted epitopes. Donor HLA type was relevant to the analysis, as public TCR beta signatures indicated carriage of CMV infection together with the matching HLA type.

Sequencing instrument: Illumina HiSeq 1500. TCRdb's own reprocessing of the public reads used fastp at Q25 and MiXCR and kept productive beta chains. All rows with the same CDR3 protein become a single entry with the most common DNA and genes. The table for this sample lists roughly 570,000 distinct CDR3 sequences; 40% of them were counted only once. Of the sample, over 45% is held by the ten largest clones. The study at large found these results: The ex vivo response was dominated by HLA-C-restricted CMV-specific TCR beta clonotypes, and the single most frequent clonotype in two of eight donors was supplied by these HLA-C-restricted clonotypes. In both this cohort and an independent cohort of 350 to 400 donors, the cumulative frequency of public TCR beta family members distinguished carriers of CMV infection plus the relevant HLA type.

This clonotype occurred a few times. What antigen it recognizes has not been identified. Base qualities are not recorded, but no much larger clone differs from it by a single base. The CDR3 sequence holds 18 residues, the cysteine and phenylalanine included. Of all the DNA, just the CDR3 is kept, 54 bases in frame from base 1. The junction shows trimming of 0 bases on V and 0 bases on J, and the gene matches do not reach 4 bases of it. As encoded in the germline V gene (reference sequence), CDR1 is LNHNV while CDR2 is YYDKDF. The intended sense of this specimen's treatment or condition label: in vitro stimulation with specific CMV peptide epitopes to enrich CMV-specific T cells.

The chain couples TRBV15 to TRBJ2-3; the junction holds 12 bases that match TRBD2. This sequence was found in a human donor in good health (CMV status not recorded). Some clones in this sample may be carry-over from other donors' samples. Sequenced material: cultured PBMCs, taken from culture after CMV antigen stimulation. The CDR3 in this case is CATSRERTSGESTDTQYF. The DNA sequence follows: TGTGCCACCAGCAGAGAAAGGACTAGCGGGGAAAGCACAGATACGCAGTATTTT.